The sequence of this T cell receptor (beta chain) was determined in a study of shared clonotypes between healthy human individuals. The CDR3 extends over 12 amino acids. CDR1 and CDR2 from the germline V gene are SGHVS and FQNEAQ. Trimming shortened V by 4 bases and J by 0 bases, and 4 bases separated the two germline ends. TCRdb's table, derived via immunoSEQ multiplex PCR, lists solely in-frame clones and lacks some. This table has approximately 320,000 clones, around 72% appearing once. Adults of Caucasian background living in Nashville, Tennessee made up all donors. Partitioning of CD4+ cells yielded a CD45RA+ naive subset and a CD45RA-negative memory subset.

The chain uses TRBV7-8 and TRBJ2-7; D gene unclear. The receptor's source is a man aged 30 to 45 in good health. Sample: memory CD4+ T cells sorted from blood. As to subset: CD45RA-negative fraction. CDR3 residues: CASSSHSYEQYF. The CDR3 coding sequence is TGTGCCAGCAGCTCCCACTCCTACGAGCAGTACTTC.